This T cell receptor (beta chain) appears in the sequencing data of a study of neurological immune-mediated disorders. The table lists this clonotype with many counts. Its cognate antigen is unknown. The study built sorted libraries from around 1 million CD4+ or CD8+ T cells. The method for making cDNA was 5'RACE, and it used 10-nucleotide random UMIs. TCRdb recomputed calls from the 5' RACE reads with MiXCR, one row per CDR3 protein. The data contain approximately 10,000 distinct CDR3 sequences, around 21% of them singletons. Germline CDR1 reads SGHRS; CDR2 reads YFSETQ. The CDR3 loop spans 15 amino acids. Trimming took 0 bases from V and 7 from J, leaving 14 bases between them. Study conclusions and caveats: None of the CDR3 amino acid sequences in expanded clones turned up in more than one subject, which points to private repertoires in all groups.

This receptor was taken from a woman aged 55-70 years with HTLV-1-associated myelopathy (HAM/TSP). This rearrangement joins TRBV5-1 to TRBJ2-1; weak D call: TRBD1 (5 bases). Sequencing was carried out using CD8+ T cells from blood. CDR3 residues: CASSLGHAGKNEQFF. The CDR3 nucleotides are TGCGCCAGCAGCTTGGGGCACGCAGGGAAAAATGAGCAGTTCTTC.